This T cell receptor beta chain was captured in a study of cytomegalovirus exposure and HLA in healthy donors. Study results and limitations: In a later analysis, V- and J-gene trimming of beta chains associated with a DCLRE1C missense variant, replicated independently. There was a cluster of highly shared sequence variants that was likely a sequencing artifact. Donors belonging to an Asian-associated ancestry cluster reportedly showed fewer N-insertions in productive TCRs than the roughly 700-donor mean, according to what a later analysis found.

Germline assignment: CDR1 DFQATT and CDR2 SNEGSKA (reference sequence). CDR3 size: 11 residues. V was clipped by 3 bases and J by 3 bases, with 5 bases between them. Primers included in the PCR were 60 Vbeta and 13 Jbeta primers. Sequencing was performed with immunoSEQ multiplex PCR; in TCRdb, only in-frame clones are kept and a portion is missing. The sample has 150,000 to 200,000 clones; roughly 87% are singletons. This clone has a single count. Its antigen remains unidentified. V is TRBV20-1 and J is TRBJ1-2; the D gene is possibly TRBD1 (5 bases). Sequencing was performed on PBMCs. This TCR was sampled from a girl under three years old in good health and CMV-seronegative. In DNA form, the CDR3 reads TGCAGTGCTAGCAGGGACTATGGCTACACCTTC. It yields the protein CSASRDYGYTF.